This T cell receptor beta chain was obtained from a study of chemoradiotherapy in HPV16-positive cancers. Overall study context: Candidate HPV-specific T-cell clones and common TCR motifs came from functional assays in two HPV16-positive patients.

Only in-frame clones appear in the TCRdb table, and some are missing; sequencing was by immunoSEQ multiplex PCR. The top ten clones hold around a fifth of a sample with about 25,000 clones, approximately 94% of them seen once. This specimen consisted of blood, obtained from a patient who underwent chemoradiotherapy. The sequence was collected from a human donor with HPV-associated anogenital cancer.

This chain's CDR3 is CASSFGTSEIQFF. The CDR3, as DNA: TGTGCCAGCAGCTTCGGGACTAGCGAGATTCAGTTCTTC. V and J are TRBV7-8 and TRBJ2-1; the match to TRBD2 covers 10 bases. The V gene end was trimmed by 3 bases and the J gene end by 13 bases; junction bases not matched to a gene: 6. CDR1 SGHVS and CDR2 FQNEAQ come from the germline V gene. This CDR3 contains 13 residues.